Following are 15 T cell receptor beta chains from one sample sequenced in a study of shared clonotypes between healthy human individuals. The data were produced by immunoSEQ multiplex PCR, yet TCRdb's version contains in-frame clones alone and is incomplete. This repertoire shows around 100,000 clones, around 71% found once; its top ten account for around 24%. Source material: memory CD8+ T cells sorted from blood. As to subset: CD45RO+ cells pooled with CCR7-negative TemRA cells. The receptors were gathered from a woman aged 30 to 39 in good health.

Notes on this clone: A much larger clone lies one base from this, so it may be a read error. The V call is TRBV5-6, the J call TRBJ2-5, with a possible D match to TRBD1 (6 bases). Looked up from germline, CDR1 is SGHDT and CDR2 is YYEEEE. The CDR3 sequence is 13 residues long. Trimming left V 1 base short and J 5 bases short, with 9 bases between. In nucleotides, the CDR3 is TGTGCCAGCAGCTTGCTGGACAGTGAGACCCAGTACTTC. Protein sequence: CASSLLDSETQYF.

The CDR3: CAWYRARGNTEAFF. The CDR3 nucleotides are TGTGCCTGGTACCGTGCCAGGGGGAACACTGAAGCTTTCTTT. The chain is built from TRBV30 and TRBJ1-1; maybe TRBD1 (6 bases). The V end lost 5 bases, the J end lost 1 base, and 14 bases lay between the germline ends. Germline assignment: CDR1 GTSNPN and CDR2 SVGIG (reference sequence). This CDR3 region has 14 residues.

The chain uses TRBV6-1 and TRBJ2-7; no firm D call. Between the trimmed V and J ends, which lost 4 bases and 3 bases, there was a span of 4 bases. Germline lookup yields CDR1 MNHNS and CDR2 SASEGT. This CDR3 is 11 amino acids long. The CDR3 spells CASSAFYEQYF. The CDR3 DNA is TGTGCCAGCAGTGCCTTCTACGAGCAGTACTTC.

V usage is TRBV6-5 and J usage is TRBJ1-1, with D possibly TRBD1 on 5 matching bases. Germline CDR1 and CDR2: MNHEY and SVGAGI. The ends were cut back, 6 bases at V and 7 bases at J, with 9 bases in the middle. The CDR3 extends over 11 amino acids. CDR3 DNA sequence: TGTGCCAGCAGGGGGCCTGGTGAAGCTTTCTTT. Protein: CASRGPGEAFF.

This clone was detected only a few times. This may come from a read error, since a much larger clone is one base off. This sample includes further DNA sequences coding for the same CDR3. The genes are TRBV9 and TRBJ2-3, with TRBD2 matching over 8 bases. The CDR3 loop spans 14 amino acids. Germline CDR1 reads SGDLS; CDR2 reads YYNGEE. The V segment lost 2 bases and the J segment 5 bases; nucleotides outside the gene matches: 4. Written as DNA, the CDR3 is TGTGCCAGCAGCGTTAGCGGGAAGTTAGATACGCAGTATTTT. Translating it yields CASSVSGKLDTQYF.

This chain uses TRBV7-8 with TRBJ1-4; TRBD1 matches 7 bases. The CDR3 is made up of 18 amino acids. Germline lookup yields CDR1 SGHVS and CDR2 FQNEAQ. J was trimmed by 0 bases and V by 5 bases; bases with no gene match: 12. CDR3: CASSSRDSRRATNEKLFF. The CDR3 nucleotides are TGTGCCAGCAGCAGCCGGGACAGCCGCCGAGCAACTAATGAAAAACTGTTTTTT.

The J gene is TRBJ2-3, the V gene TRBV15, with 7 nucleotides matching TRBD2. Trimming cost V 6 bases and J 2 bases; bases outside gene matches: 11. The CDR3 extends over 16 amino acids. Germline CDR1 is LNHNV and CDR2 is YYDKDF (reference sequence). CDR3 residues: CATRGPPGGVTDTQYF. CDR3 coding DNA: TGTGCCACCAGAGGTCCCCCTGGGGGGGTCACAGATACGCAGTATTTT.

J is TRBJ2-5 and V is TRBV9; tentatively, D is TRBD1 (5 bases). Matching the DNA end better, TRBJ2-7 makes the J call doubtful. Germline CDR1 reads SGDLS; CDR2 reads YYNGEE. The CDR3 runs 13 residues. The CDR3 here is CASSVSWGNEQYF. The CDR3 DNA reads TGTGCCAGCAGCGTGAGTTGGGGCAACGAGCAGTACTTC.

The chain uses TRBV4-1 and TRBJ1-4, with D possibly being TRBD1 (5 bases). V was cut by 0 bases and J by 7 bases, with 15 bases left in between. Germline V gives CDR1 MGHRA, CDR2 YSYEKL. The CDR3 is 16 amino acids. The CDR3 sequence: CASSQEWRGAGEKLFF. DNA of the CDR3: TGCGCCAGCAGCCAAGAATGGAGGGGCGCCGGTGAAAAACTGTTTTTT.

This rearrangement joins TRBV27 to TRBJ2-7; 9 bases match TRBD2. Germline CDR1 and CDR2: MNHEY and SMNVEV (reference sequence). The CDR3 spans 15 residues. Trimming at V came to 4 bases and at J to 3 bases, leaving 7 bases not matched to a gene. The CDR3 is CASSSFAGGGYEQYF. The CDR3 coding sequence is TGTGCCAGCAGTTCGTTTGCGGGAGGGGGCTACGAGCAGTACTTC.

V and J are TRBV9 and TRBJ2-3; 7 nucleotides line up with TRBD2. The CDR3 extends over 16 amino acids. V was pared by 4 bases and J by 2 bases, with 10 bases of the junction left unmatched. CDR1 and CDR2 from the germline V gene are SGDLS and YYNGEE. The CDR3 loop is CASSSGGAGYTDTQYF. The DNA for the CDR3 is TGTGCCAGCAGCTCAGGCGGAGCGGGGTACACAGATACGCAGTATTTT.

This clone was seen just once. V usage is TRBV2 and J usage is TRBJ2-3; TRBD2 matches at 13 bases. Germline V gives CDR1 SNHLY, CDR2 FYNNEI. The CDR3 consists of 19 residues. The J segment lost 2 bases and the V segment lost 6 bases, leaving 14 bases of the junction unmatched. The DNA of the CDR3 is TGTGCCAGCAGAGCCGGGACAAAGGGACTAGCGGGGCTCACAGATACGCAGTATTTT. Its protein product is CASRAGTKGLAGLTDTQYF.

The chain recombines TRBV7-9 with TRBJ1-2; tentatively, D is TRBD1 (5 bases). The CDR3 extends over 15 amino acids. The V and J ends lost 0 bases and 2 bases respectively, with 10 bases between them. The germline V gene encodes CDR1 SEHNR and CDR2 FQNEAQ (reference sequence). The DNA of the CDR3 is TGTGCCAGCAGCTTAGCTGCAGGGCTAAACTATGGCTACACCTTC. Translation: CASSLAAGLNYGYTF.

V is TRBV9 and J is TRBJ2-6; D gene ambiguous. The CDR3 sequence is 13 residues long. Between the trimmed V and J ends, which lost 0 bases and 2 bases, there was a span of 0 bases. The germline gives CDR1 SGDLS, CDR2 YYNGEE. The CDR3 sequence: CASSVAGANVLTF. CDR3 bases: TGTGCCAGCAGCGTAGCTGGGGCCAACGTCCTGACTTTC.

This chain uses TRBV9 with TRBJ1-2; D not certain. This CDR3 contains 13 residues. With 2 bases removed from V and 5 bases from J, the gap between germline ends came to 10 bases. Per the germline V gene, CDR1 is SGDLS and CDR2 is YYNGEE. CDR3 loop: CASSVNDGYGYTF. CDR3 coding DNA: TGTGCCAGCAGCGTTAACGACGGGTATGGCTACACCTTC.